One and the same sample provided the 10 T cell receptor beta chains below, sequenced in a study of T cell responses to AZD1222 COVID-19 vaccine. This table comes from immunoSEQ multiplex PCR, and its TCRdb copy is limited to in-frame clones, with some not included. The sample lists about 150,000 clones; around 90% were seen once. The sequencing here drew on peripheral blood, taken on day 0 of MenACWY control vaccination. The source of these receptors is an adult in good health.

V and J are TRBV28 and TRBJ1-5; D unresolved. Germline V gene sequence: CDR1 MDHEN, CDR2 SYDVKM. This CDR3 spans 11 amino acids. V was cut by 5 bases and J by 2 bases, with 1 base left in between. The CDR3 coding sequence is TGTGCCAGCAGTGGCAATCAGCCCCAGCATTTT. This codes for CASSGNQPQHF.

V usage is TRBV30 and J usage is TRBJ2-5, with D unclear. CDR3 length: 13 amino acids. Germline loops: CDR1 GTSNPN, CDR2 SVGIG (reference sequence). V lost 2 bases and J lost 10, with 17 bases in between. This CDR3 reads CAWSRRMFSDQYF. DNA of the CDR3: TGTGCCTGGAGTCGACGGATGTTCTCGGACCAGTACTTC.

Only a few counts were recorded for this clone. CDR3 region: CASSELASSTDTQYF. In nucleotides, the CDR3 is TGTGCCAGCAGTGAACTAGCTTCTAGCACAGATACGCAGTATTTT. The rearrangement uses TRBV6-4 and TRBJ2-3, with D possibly being TRBD2 (6 bases). In germline, CDR1 is MRHNA, CDR2 SNTAGT. The CDR3 totals 15 residues. Trimming took off 3 bases at V and 0 bases at J, with 10 bases between the two ends.

To note about this clone: Different DNA sequences within this sample yield the same CDR3. The J gene is TRBJ1-1, the V gene TRBV18, with D uncertain. This CDR3 spans 13 amino acids. Germline V gene data show CDR1 as KGHSH and CDR2 as LQKENI. Trimming took 3 bases from V and 4 from J, leaving 9 bases between them. The CDR3 bases are TGTGCCAGCTCACCGAAGGGTGGCACTGAAGCTTTCTTT. Protein: CASSPKGGTEAFF. Full variable domain (rest looked up from reference TRBV18 and TRBJ1-1): NAGVMQNPRHLVRRRGQEARLRCSPMKGHSHVYWYRQLPEEGLKFMVYLQKENIIDESGMPKERFSAEFPKEGPSILRIQQVVRGDSAAYFCASSPKGGTEAFFGQGTRLTVV.

The chain carries TRBV7-3 and TRBJ2-1, with TRBD2 matching 7 bases. The CDR3 length is 17 residues. The germline V gene encodes CDR1 SGHTA and CDR2 FQGTGA. The J segment lost 1 base and the V segment lost 5 bases, leaving 11 bases of the junction unmatched. This chain's CDR3 is CASSPKTAGASYNEQFF. CDR3 DNA sequence: TGTGCCAGCAGCCCCAAGACCGCGGGAGCATCCTACAATGAGCAGTTCTTC.

This rearrangement joins TRBV28 to TRBJ1-6; D remains ambiguous. V lost 7 bases and J 13 bases, leaving 20 bases between the germline ends. CDR3 length: 14 amino acids. From germline, CDR1 is MDHEN and CDR2 SYDVKM. The CDR3 reads CASTRKTLGRPLHF. The CDR3 region has the DNA TGTGCCAGCACCAGAAAGACACTAGGTCGGCCCCTCCACTTT.

The chain employs TRBV7-2 and TRBJ2-2; no reliable D call. The germline V gene has CDR1 SGHTA and CDR2 FQGNSA. This CDR3 is built from 14 residues. V dropped 2 bases and J dropped 5 bases, with 9 bases sitting between them. The CDR3 loop is CASSLWSQTGELFF. The CDR3 DNA follows: TGTGCCAGCAGCTTATGGAGCCAGACCGGGGAGCTGTTTTTT.

This clone was observed a handful of times. The chain employs TRBV5-4 and TRBJ2-7, with 10 bases matching TRBD1. Trimming took 2 bases from V and 6 from J; bases not matched to a gene: 5. The germline CDR1 and CDR2 sequences are SGHNT and YYREEE (reference sequence). This CDR3 is 14 amino acids long. The CDR3 region has the DNA TGTGCCAGCAGCTTCAGGACAGGGGGGGGCGAGCAGTACTTC. Its translation is CASSFRTGGGEQYF.

The chain uses TRBV9 and TRBJ2-1; the D gene is possibly TRBD2 (5 bases). The CDR3 length is 14 residues. Germline values: CDR1 SGDLS, CDR2 YYNGEE. Between the trimmed V and J ends, which lost 7 bases and 0 bases, there was a span of 11 bases. CDR3 DNA sequence: TGTGCCAGCTCGCCGGCGGGCTCCTACAATGAGCAGTTCTTC. Translation: CASSPAGSYNEQFF. The full variable domain, with the rest looked up from reference TRBV9 and TRBJ2-1, is DSGVTQTPKHLITATGQRVTLRCSPRSGDLSVYWYQQSLDQGLQFLIQYYNGEERAKGNILERFSAQQFPDLHSELNLSSLELGDSALYFCASSPAGSYNEQFFGPGTRLTVL.

The rearrangement links TRBV28 to TRBJ2-1; either TRBD1 or TRBD2 may fit D (6 bases each). Germline CDR1 reads MDHEN; CDR2 reads SYDVKM. The CDR3 loop spans 18 amino acids. Between the trimmed V and J ends, which lost 2 bases and 5 bases, there was a span of 22 bases. CDR3 protein: CASSLNKGGGESHNEQFF. DNA for the CDR3: TGTGCCAGCAGTTTAAATAAAGGAGGGGGAGAGAGCCACAATGAGCAGTTCTTC.